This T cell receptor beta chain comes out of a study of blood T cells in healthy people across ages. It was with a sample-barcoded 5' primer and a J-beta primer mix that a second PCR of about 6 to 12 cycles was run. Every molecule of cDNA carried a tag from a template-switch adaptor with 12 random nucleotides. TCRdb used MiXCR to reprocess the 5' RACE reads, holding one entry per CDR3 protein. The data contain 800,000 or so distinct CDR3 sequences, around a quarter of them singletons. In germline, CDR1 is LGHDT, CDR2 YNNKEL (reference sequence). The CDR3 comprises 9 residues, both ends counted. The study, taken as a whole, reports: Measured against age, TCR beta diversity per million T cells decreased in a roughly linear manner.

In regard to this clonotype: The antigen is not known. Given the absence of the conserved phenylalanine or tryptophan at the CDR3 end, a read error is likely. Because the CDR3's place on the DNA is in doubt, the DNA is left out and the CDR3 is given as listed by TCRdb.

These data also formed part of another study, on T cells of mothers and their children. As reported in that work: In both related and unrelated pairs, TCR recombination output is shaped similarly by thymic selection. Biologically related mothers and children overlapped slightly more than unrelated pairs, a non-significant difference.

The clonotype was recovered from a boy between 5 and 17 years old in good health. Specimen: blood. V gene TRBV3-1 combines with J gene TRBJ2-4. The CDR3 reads CASSQDYSL.